A single sample gave rise to the 11 T cell receptor beta chains below, sequenced in a study of identical twins. TCRdb passed the 5' RACE reads through MiXCR, listing each CDR3 protein once. Of hundreds of thousands of distinct CDR3 sequences listed, about 7.1% are singletons. These records were also assigned to another study, of yellow fever vaccine responses in identical twins.

Input material: PBMCs. The receptor set was obtained from a woman between 18 and 30 years old in good health.

This clonotype was counted between two and nine times. This chain connects TRBV6-1 to TRBJ2-2; possible D gene TRBD1, 5 bases. This CDR3 region has 17 residues. V lost 2 bases, J lost 3 bases, and 16 bases lay in between. Germline assignment: CDR1 MNHNS and CDR2 SASEGT. The DNA of the CDR3 is TGTGCCAGCAGTGAACAGGGATTTGAAGTCCACACCGGGGAGCTGTTTTTT. Its protein is CASSEQGFEVHTGELFF.

This clonotype was counted a few times. The chain's CDR3 is CSARSRDRGTDTQYF. As DNA, the CDR3 is TGCAGTGCTAGAAGCCGGGACAGGGGCACAGATACGCAGTATTTT. This rearrangement joins TRBV20-1 to TRBJ2-3, with 9 bases fitting TRBD1. Germline CDR1 and CDR2: DFQATT and SNEGSKA (reference sequence). The CDR3 has 15 amino acids. Trimming removed 2 bases from V and 1 base from J; junction bases left unmatched: 4.

This clonotype was counted many times. The chain combines TRBV7-8 with TRBJ1-2; the D is unclear. This CDR3 is 14 amino acids long. Trimming stripped 5 bases from V and 2 bases from J, with 12 bases between. Germline V gene data show CDR1 as SGHVS and CDR2 as FQNEAQ. The CDR3 is CASSGGLMNYGYTF. The CDR3 region has the DNA TGTGCCAGCAGCGGAGGGCTTATGAACTATGGCTACACCTTC.

The V gene is TRBV12-3 or TRBV12-4, the J gene TRBJ1-5; the D is unclear. CDR3 length: 14 residues. Trimming removed 3 bases at V and 7 bases at J, with 13 bases between. The CDR3 DNA reads as TGTGCCAGCAGTTTTTTCGGGGAAGGGCAGCCCCAGCATTTT. Translating gives CASSFFGEGQPQHF.

This clonotype was observed a few times. The rearrangement links TRBV5-1 to TRBJ2-1; D is undetermined. The V gene lost 0 bases and the J gene lost 7 bases, with 17 bases spanning the gap. The CDR3 covers 16 residues. Germline CDR1 SGHRS, CDR2 YFSETQ. CDR3 sequence reads: CASSLGPEPGFNEQFF. The CDR3 region has the DNA TGCGCCAGCAGCTTGGGGCCGGAGCCGGGTTTTAATGAGCAGTTCTTC.

There are many counts of this clonotype. J is TRBJ2-3 and V is TRBV3-1; 7 bases agree with TRBD1. The germline V gene encodes CDR1 LGHDT and CDR2 YNNKEL (reference sequence). The V segment lost 1 base and the J segment 0 bases; nucleotides outside the gene matches: 4. The CDR3 is 16 amino acids. DNA of the CDR3: TGTGCCAGCAGCCAAGGGACAGGAATGAGCACAGATACGCAGTATTTT. It encodes CASSQGTGMSTDTQYF.

In its sample, this clonotype was seen a few times. The chain uses TRBV28 and TRBJ2-1; D not resolved. V dropped 8 bases and J dropped 2 bases, with 10 bases sitting between them. The CDR3 runs to 13 residues. Looked up from germline, CDR1 is MDHEN and CDR2 is SYDVKM. The CDR3 protein is CASQDTAYNEQFF. CDR3 bases: TGTGCCAGCCAAGACACCGCCTACAATGAGCAGTTCTTC.

This clonotype was picked up a small number of times. The chain uses TRBV7-8 and TRBJ2-7; TRBD2 agrees at 12 bases. In germline, CDR1 is SGHVS, CDR2 FQNEAQ. Trimming took 1 base from V and 3 from J; bases not matched to a gene: 4. The CDR3 sequence is 16 residues long. The CDR3 here is CASSLGTSGKRYEQYF. CDR3 DNA sequence: TGTGCCAGCAGCTTAGGGACTAGCGGGAAACGCTACGAGCAGTACTTC.

Many counts were recorded for this clonotype. The chain combines TRBV16 with TRBJ1-5; D uncertain. The V end was cut by 0 bases, the J end by 2 bases, with 8 bases between. Per germline, CDR1 KGHSY and CDR2 FQNENV. This CDR3 contains 15 residues. The chain's CDR3 is CASSQSTRGNQPQHF. The CDR3 DNA is TGTGCCAGCAGCCAATCTACGAGGGGCAATCAGCCCCAGCATTTT.

The chain employs TRBV12-3 or TRBV12-4 and TRBJ2-2, with D possibly TRBD1 on 5 matching bases. V lost 3 bases, J lost 8 bases, and 13 bases lay in between. The CDR3 totals 14 residues. The CDR3 protein is CASSLEGALGELFF. The DNA of the CDR3 is TGTGCCAGCAGTTTGGAAGGGGCATTGGGGGAGCTGTTTTTT.

This clonotype was observed a few times. The chain couples TRBV10-3 to TRBJ2-6, with D perhaps given as TRBD1 or TRBD2 (5 bases each). Per germline, CDR1 ENHRY and CDR2 SYGVKD. Trimming removed 8 bases from V and 1 base from J, with 6 bases in between. The CDR3 has 13 amino acids. CDR3: CAIGGSGANVLTF. The CDR3 region has the DNA TGTGCCATCGGGGGATCTGGGGCCAACGTCCTGACTTTC.